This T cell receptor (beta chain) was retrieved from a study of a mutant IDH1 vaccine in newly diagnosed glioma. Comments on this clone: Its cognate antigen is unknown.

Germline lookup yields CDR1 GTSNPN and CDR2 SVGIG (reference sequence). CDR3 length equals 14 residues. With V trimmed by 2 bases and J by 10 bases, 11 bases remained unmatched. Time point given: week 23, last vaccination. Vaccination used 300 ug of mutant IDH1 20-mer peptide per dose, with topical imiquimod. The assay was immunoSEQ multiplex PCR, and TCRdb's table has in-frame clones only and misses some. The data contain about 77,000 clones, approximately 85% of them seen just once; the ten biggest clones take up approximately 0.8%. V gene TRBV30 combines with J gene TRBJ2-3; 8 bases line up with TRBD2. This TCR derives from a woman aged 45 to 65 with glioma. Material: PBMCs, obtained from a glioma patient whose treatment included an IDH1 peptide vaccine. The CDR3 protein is CAWSSLAVGGAQYF. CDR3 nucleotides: TGTGCCTGGAGTTCACTAGCGGTTGGGGGGGCGCAGTATTTT.